This TCR beta chain was profiled in a study of beta chain features in type 1 diabetes. Study information: Analysis included over 90 million sorted cells drawn from all samples.

CDR3 length equals 12 residues. V lost 5 bases and J 6 bases, leaving 8 bases between the germline ends. Looked up from germline, CDR1 is SGHAT and CDR2 is FQNNGV. One heparinised draw of blood, averaging about 110 mL, came from each donor. Whole-study findings and limits: Equally in patients and controls, shorter templates might have been favored by PCR. It was among patients, rather than healthy donors, that naive, central memory and Treg TCRB repertoires appeared more similar.

This clone was seen only a few times. The antigen remains unidentified. Expressed TCRB transcripts were sequenced because the isolated RNA had all been reverse transcribed beforehand. Here immunoSEQ multiplex PCR was the method, and the copy in TCRdb shows in-frame clones only, minus some. The table includes roughly 300,000 clones, 6.5% to 10% detected once. The sample consisted of central memory CD4+ T cells from blood. This TCR came from a woman aged 18-30 years in good health. The chain links TRBV11-2 to TRBJ2-1; possibly TRBD2 for D (5 bases). The CDR3 DNA reads TGTGCCAGCAGCCTAGCCCCCAATGAGCAGTTCTTC. Translated, it gives CASSLAPNEQFF.